Listed here are 21 T cell receptor beta chains from one sample, sequenced in a study of blood T cell repertoires in COVID-19. The assay was immunoSEQ multiplex PCR, and TCRdb's table has in-frame clones only and misses some. The sample records approximately 280,000 clones, about 85% being singletons. Sequenced input: PBMCs or T cells enriched from blood (not recorded which). These receptors were obtained from a woman in her forties or fifties who had recovered from COVID-19.

The rearrangement uses TRBV10-3 and TRBJ2-5; 8 bases match TRBD2. Germline-derived CDR1 and CDR2 are ENHRY and SYGVKD. The V gene end was trimmed by 4 bases and the J gene end by 6 bases; junction bases not matched to a gene: 10. This CDR3 is built from 15 residues. CDR3 in amino acids: CAISGLASEVQTQYF. CDR3 nucleotides: TGTGCCATCAGTGGACTAGCGAGTGAAGTCCAGACCCAGTACTTC.

J is TRBJ1-5 and V is TRBV7-9; 7 bases fit TRBD1. J lost 0 bases, V lost 4 bases, and 6 bases had no gene match. The CDR3 sequence is 16 residues long. Germline CDR1 SEHNR, CDR2 FQNEAQ (reference sequence). The CDR3: CASSSDRDSSNQPQHF. The CDR3 DNA is TGTGCCAGCAGCTCCGATAGGGACAGTAGCAATCAGCCCCAGCATTTT.

This clone appeared a single time. CDR3 amino acids: CASRPRQGANEQFF. Written as DNA, the CDR3 is TGCGCCAGCAGACCGAGACAGGGGGCCAATGAGCAGTTCTTC. The rearrangement links TRBV5-1 to TRBJ2-1; 10 bases align to TRBD1. The germline CDR1 and CDR2 sequences are SGHRS and YFSETQ. The CDR3 has 14 residues. Trimming at V came to 5 bases and at J to 6 bases, leaving 5 bases not matched to a gene.

The J gene is TRBJ1-1, the V gene TRBV11-3; D is ambiguous. The germline V and J ends were trimmed by 7 bases and 2 bases, with 23 bases remaining between them. The CDR3 contains 17 residues. In germline, CDR1 is SGHNT, CDR2 YENEEA. CDR3 in DNA: TGTGCCAGCACCTCACGGAGGACGGAACGGGGAAACACTGAAGCTTTCTTT. Protein: CASTSRRTERGNTEAFF.

The chain has TRBV4-1 and TRBJ1-1; D gene unclear. Germline CDR1 and CDR2: MGHRA and YSYEKL. Trimming took 5 bases from V and 1 from J, leaving 14 bases between them. The CDR3 covers 15 residues. In DNA form, the CDR3 reads TGCGCCAGCAGCGGTGGCGGGCGGAGGAACACTGAAGCTTTCTTT. Its protein product is CASSGGGRRNTEAFF.

V and J are TRBV28 and TRBJ1-5; 7 nucleotides agree with TRBD1. Germline values: CDR1 MDHEN, CDR2 SYDVKM. V shed 5 bases and J 5 bases; nucleotides not matched to a gene: 12. This CDR3 comprises 16 residues. The DNA of the CDR3 is TGTGCCAGCAGTCCGCCGACAGGGATGGATGATCAGCCCCAGCATTTT. This encodes CASSPPTGMDDQPQHF.

The CDR3 sequence is CASRSGGSYNEQFF. CDR3 nucleotide sequence: TGTGCCAGCAGATCGGGGGGATCCTACAATGAGCAGTTCTTC. This chain uses TRBV28 with TRBJ2-1; 7 bases are a match to TRBD2. CDR3 length: 14 residues. V was clipped by 6 bases and J by 1 base; unmatched bases: 3. CDR1 and CDR2 from the germline V gene are MDHEN and SYDVKM.

In nucleotides, the CDR3 is TGTGCTAGTGGTTTGGGCATTAGCGACGCCTCCGAGCAGTACTTC. It specifies CASGLGISDASEQYF. This chain uses TRBV12-5 with TRBJ2-7, with D possibly TRBD2 on 5 matching bases. The ends were cut back, 1 base at V and 6 bases at J, with 16 bases in the middle. Per the germline V gene, CDR1 is LGHNT and CDR2 is FRNRAP. CDR3 size: 15 residues.

The chain recombines TRBV28 with TRBJ1-2; 9 nucleotides match TRBD1. V lost 6 bases, J lost 4 bases, and 6 bases stayed unmatched. Germline lookup yields CDR1 MDHEN and CDR2 SYDVKM. This CDR3 contains 14 residues. Here the CDR3 reads CASSIQGASYGYTF. In DNA form, the CDR3 reads TGTGCCAGCAGCATACAGGGGGCAAGCTATGGCTACACCTTC.

V usage is TRBV27 and J usage is TRBJ2-7, with D perhaps matching TRBD1 (5 bases). CDR1 and CDR2 from the germline V gene are MNHEY and SMNVEV (reference sequence). Trimming pared 2 bases from V and 4 bases from J, leaving 12 bases between. The CDR3 is made up of 14 amino acids. CDR3 sequence (DNA): TGTGCCAGCAGTTTAAGGACACCGATTTACGAGCAGTACTTC. Protein sequence: CASSLRTPIYEQYF.

J is TRBJ2-6 and V is TRBV3-1 (or the pseudogene TRBV3-2); D is possibly TRBD1 (6 bases). Germline lookup yields CDR1 LGHDT and CDR2 YNNKEL (reference sequence). V lost 4 bases to trimming and J lost 2 bases, with 9 bases between them. CDR3 length: 15 residues. The CDR3 coding sequence is TGTGCCAGCAGCCCAAGGACAGCTGGGGCCAACGTCCTGACTTTC. Amino acid sequence: CASSPRTAGANVLTF.

The rearrangement links TRBV28 to TRBJ1-2; a weak D match, TRBD1 (6 bases). V was clipped by 2 bases and J by 2 bases, with 9 bases between them. CDR3 length equals 14 residues. The germline V gene has CDR1 MDHEN and CDR2 SYDVKM. CDR3 residues: CASSLHRVNYGYTF. The CDR3 bases are TGTGCCAGCAGTTTACACAGGGTGAACTATGGCTACACCTTC.

The chain has TRBV7-2 and TRBJ1-3, with 7 nucleotides matching TRBD1. This CDR3 is built from 17 residues. Germline CDR1 is SGHTA and CDR2 is FQGNSA. J lost 0 bases, V lost 1 base, and 6 bases had no gene match. The chain's CDR3 is CASSLEGTENSGNTIYF. The CDR3 DNA reads TGTGCCAGCAGCTTAGAAGGGACAGAGAACTCTGGAAACACCATATATTTT.

The chain joins TRBV3-1 (or the pseudogene TRBV3-2) to TRBJ2-1; unclear D gene. The V gene's germline CDR1 is LGHDT and CDR2 YNNKEL (reference sequence). Trimming took 0 bases from V and 5 from J, leaving 8 bases between them. The CDR3 is 14 amino acids. This chain's CDR3 is CASSQDPQNNEQFF. The CDR3, as DNA: TGTGCCAGCAGCCAAGATCCCCAAAACAATGAGCAGTTCTTC.

This chain joins TRBV5-1 and TRBJ1-1, with D tentatively TRBD1 (5 bases). The ends were cut back, 1 base at V and 8 bases at J, with 9 bases in the middle. CDR3 length equals 12 residues. Germline CDR1 SGHRS, CDR2 YFSETQ. This chain's CDR3 is CASSLQGIEAFF. CDR3 sequence (DNA): TGCGCCAGCAGCTTGCAGGGTATAGAAGCTTTCTTT.

The chain has TRBV5-6 and TRBJ1-6; D is undetermined. The CDR3 has 14 residues. Per the germline V gene, CDR1 is SGHDT and CDR2 is YYEEEE. V was shortened by 0 bases and J by 7 bases, with 8 bases between the two germline ends. This CDR3 is CASSLARLNSPLHF. CDR3 sequence (DNA): TGTGCCAGCAGCTTGGCGCGGCTAAATTCACCCCTCCACTTT.

This chain uses TRBV12-3 or TRBV12-4 with TRBJ1-3; D remains unclear. Between the trimmed V and J ends, which lost 5 bases and 4 bases, there was a span of 9 bases. The CDR3 loop spans 13 amino acids. The CDR3 protein is CASSNLFGNTIYF. The CDR3 DNA follows: TGTGCCAGCAGTAACTTATTCGGAAACACCATATATTTT.

The V and J genes are TRBV7-2 and TRBJ1-5; D may be TRBD1 (5 bases). CDR1 is SGHTA and CDR2 is FQGNSA in the germline V gene. The CDR3 is made up of 15 amino acids. The V end was cut by 1 base, the J end by 4 bases, with 11 bases between. This CDR3 is CASSLEGSGNQPQHF. The CDR3 DNA is TGTGCCAGCAGCTTAGAGGGGTCAGGTAATCAGCCCCAGCATTTT.

The chain joins TRBV5-8 to TRBJ2-5; 8 nucleotides align to TRBD2. The CDR3 length is 15 residues. CDR1 and CDR2 (germline): SGHTS, YDEGEE. V shed 4 bases, J shed 1 base, and the junction held 6 bases outside the gene matches. The CDR3 is CASSPGLVSQETQYF. The CDR3 nucleotides read TGTGCCAGCAGCCCGGGACTAGTCAGCCAAGAGACCCAGTACTTC.

The V and J genes are TRBV13 and TRBJ2-2, with D possibly TRBD2 on 6 matching bases. The CDR3 runs 16 residues. Trimming stripped 1 base from V and 1 base from J, with 10 bases between. CDR1 is PRHDT and CDR2 is FYEKMQ in the germline V gene (reference sequence). The CDR3 spells CASSLVAGMNTGELFF. The CDR3 nucleotides are TGTGCCAGCAGCTTAGTGGCGGGAATGAACACCGGGGAGCTGTTTTTT.

The J gene is TRBJ2-7, the V gene TRBV12-2; the DNA was not compared with TRBD2, the D call given in the table. TRBV12-2 is classified as a pseudogene. This CDR3 has 15 amino acids. The CDR3 region has the DNA TGTGCAAGTCGCTCGCTACTAGCCACATCCTACGAGCAGTACTTC. Protein product: CASRSLLATSYEQYF.